This T cell receptor (beta chain) was sequenced during a study of CD8+CD57+ T cells in acquired aplastic anemia. Looking at the study overall: An average of roughly 3.2 ug of DNA was obtained from sorted CD4+ and CD8+ cells.

As concerns this clonotype: Antigen specificity is unknown.

Profiling that covered TCR beta VDJ and CDR3 relied on genomic DNA as its template. TCRdb called the reads again in MiXCR, with one record for every CDR3 protein. The table has roughly 180,000 distinct CDR3 sequences, roughly half seen once. Study-wide results and limits: Between the patient and control groups, CD8+ Simpson's diversity did not differ significantly.

The CDR3 is 14 amino acids. CDR1 and CDR2 from the germline V gene are SGHRS and YFSETQ. J was trimmed by 0 bases and V by 4 bases; bases with no gene match: 3. This receptor was obtained from a human donor in good health. Sequencing was performed on sorted CD4+, CD8+, or CD8+CD57+ T cells (not recorded which) from PBMCs. The rearrangement uses TRBV5-1 and TRBJ1-2; TRBD1 matches 7 bases. The CDR3 bases are TGCGCCAGCAGCCTTGGACAGGCTAACTATGGCTACACCTTC. Amino acids: CASSLGQANYGYTF.